These T cell receptor beta chains were read from a single sample in a study of cytomegalovirus exposure and HLA in healthy donors. Generated by immunoSEQ multiplex PCR, the TCRdb table keeps only in-frame clones and is missing some. Among around 170,000 clones listed, roughly 85% were seen once. Sample: PBMCs. All receptors derive from a middle-aged woman in good health and CMV-seronegative. Each CDR3 is given with its conserved first and last residue. A D gene is named only where the DNA matches it firmly. The size field is filled for only some rows; it gives once, few, many or a size class.

j_call d_call v_call clone_size cdr3_nt cdr3_aa
TRBJ2-1 . TRBV5-1 . TGCGCCAGCAGGGATGGGATTAGCGGACCCTACCCTTCGAACAATGAGCAGTTCTTC CASRDGISGPYPSNNEQFF
TRBJ2-7 TRBD2 TRBV7-2 few TGTGCCAGCAGACGGACCGGGACTAGCGGCTCCGCCGGCTACGAGCAGTACTTC CASRRTGTSGSAGYEQYF
TRBJ2-6 TRBD1 TRBV18 few TGTGCCAGCTCCAAAGCTACAGGGGCTGGGGCCAACGTCCTGACTTTC CASSKATGAGANVLTF
TRBJ2-7 . TRBV6-5 . TGTGCCAGCAGGGACATCGTTTCCTACGAGCAGTACTTC CASRDIVSYEQYF
TRBJ2-3 . TRBV6-5 . TGTGCCAGCAGTTCCTTCCTTCCGACAGGCACAGATACGCAGTATTTT CASSSFLPTGTDTQYF
TRBJ1-3 TRBD1 TRBV5-4 few TGTGCCAGCAGCTTGGGGGACAGCTCTGGAAACACCATATATTTT CASSLGDSSGNTIYF
TRBJ2-7 TRBD2 TRBV29-1 once TGCAGCGTTGAAGGGACTAGCGGACCCTACGAGCAGTACTTC CSVEGTSGPYEQYF
TRBJ1-2 . TRBV7-8 once TGTGCCAGCAGCACAGAGGGCGGGGGGTGGGAAGGCTACACCTTC CASSTEGGGWEGYTF
TRBJ1-1 . TRBV7-2 few TGTGCCAGCAGCTTAGTCTGGAACACTGAAGCTTTCTTT CASSLVWNTEAFF
TRBJ1-1 . TRBV5-1 . TGCGCCAGCGGACGACAGCTGAACACTGAAGCTTTCTTT CASGRQLNTEAFF
TRBJ1-3 . TRBV30 . TGTGCCTGGAGTGTGGGACACTCTGGAAACACCATATATTTT CAWSVGHSGNTIYF
TRBJ1-1 . TRBV29-1 few TGCAGCGTTGCCCGAGCGGGGGCCCGGTCCACTGAAGCTTTCTTT CSVARAGARSTEAFF
TRBJ2-3 . TRBV7-9 . TGTTCCAGCAGCTTAGAGGGGCGAACAGATACGCAGTATTTT CSSSLEGRTDTQYF
TRBJ2-7 TRBD2 TRBV7-9 . TGTGCCAGCACCCTAACTAGCGGGGGTTCCTACGAGCAGTACTTC CASTLTSGGSYEQYF
TRBJ2-1 TRBD2 TRBV5-1 . TGCGCCAGCAGCTTGGAGGTCTTAGCGGGGGTTCATGAGCAGTTCTTC CASSLEVLAGVHEQFF
TRBJ1-1 . TRBV11-2 . TGTGCCAGCAGCATCTCCTACCCGACAGAAGTTAGGACTGAAGCTTTCTTT CASSISYPTEVRTEAFF
TRBJ2-3 TRBD2 TRBV19 . TGTGCCAGTAGGGGGACTAGCGGGGGGCTTAGCACAGATACGCAGTATTTT CASRGTSGGLSTDTQYF
TRBJ2-3 TRBD2 TRBV5-1 few TGCGCCAGCAGCCCCCGGACTAGCGGGAGCACAGATACGCAGTATTTT CASSPRTSGSTDTQYF
TRBJ2-7 TRBD1 TRBV6-5 . TGTGCCAGTGGGACAGACACCTCCTACGAGCAGTACTTC CASGTDTSYEQYF
TRBJ1-1 . TRBV2 few TGTGCCAGCAGTGACAGCGTTTTCATGAACACTGAAGCTTTCTTT CASSDSVFMNTEAFF
TRBJ2-5 . TRBV25-1 . TGTGCCAGCAGTGAATATGCGGGACACCAAGAGACCCAGTACTTC CASSEYAGHQETQYF
TRBJ2-1 . TRBV15 . TGTGCCACCAGCAGAGTTATAGGGGTAGGCAATGAGCAGTTCTTC CATSRVIGVGNEQFF
TRBJ2-7 . TRBV14 . TGTGCCAGCAGCCAGGAGGGGGACTATATCTACGAGCAGTACTTC CASSQEGDYIYEQYF
TRBJ2-3 TRBD2 TRBV5-6 once TGTGCCAGCAGCCACCTAGCGGGGGGCACAGATACGCAGTATTTT CASSHLAGGTDTQYF
TRBJ2-1 TRBD1 TRBV19 . TGTGCCAGTAGCCGGGACGGGGCAGGGGGATATGAGCAGTTCTTC CASSRDGAGGYEQFF
TRBJ1-4 . TRBV7-8 few TGTGCCAGCAGCTCCCAAGGCAGGGTTCGGGAAAAACTGTTTTTT CASSSQGRVREKLFF
TRBJ2-7 TRBD2 TRBV18 . TGTGCCAGCACCCTCGGGGGGGACGAGCAGTACTTC CASTLGGDEQYF
TRBJ2-1 TRBD2 TRBV11-3 . TGTGCCAGCAGCTTGCGGGGGACCCTTTCCAATGAGCAGTTCTTC CASSLRGTLSNEQFF
TRBJ2-3 . TRBV5-1 once TGCGCCAGCAGCTTGGAGGCGGAGGAAGATACGCAGTATTTT CASSLEAEEDTQYF
TRBJ1-6 . TRBV19 . TGTGCCAGTAGTATAAAGGGAGATTCACCCCTCCACTTT CASSIKGDSPLHF
TRBJ1-6 . TRBV5-6 few TGTGCCAGCAGCTTGGCGCAGGAAAACTCACCCCTCCACTTT CASSLAQENSPLHF
TRBJ2-2 . TRBV9 . TGTGCCAGCAGCGTAGAGTTACAGTTCGCCGGGGAGCTGTTTTTT CASSVELQFAGELFF
TRBJ1-2 . TRBV19 . TGTGCCAGCTCCGCCCAGGGATTGAGTGGCTACACCTTC CASSAQGLSGYTF
TRBJ1-1 TRBD1 TRBV2 . TGTGCCAGCAGCGGCCAGCGGACAGGCCCGAACACTGAAGCTTTCTTT CASSGQRTGPNTEAFF
TRBJ2-5 TRBD2 TRBV11-3 . TGTGCCAGCAGCTTAGTGGGACTAGCCCAAGAGACCCAGTACTTC CASSLVGLAQETQYF
TRBJ1-2 . TRBV16 . TGTGCCAGCAGACCGTCAGGGTTACACTATGGCTACACCTTC CASRPSGLHYGYTF
TRBJ1-2 TRBD1 TRBV23-1 . TGCGCCAGCCGCAGGGGGCATGGCTACACCTTC CASRRGHGYTF
TRBJ2-7 . TRBV11-2 . TGTGCCAGCAGCTTTATCCGCGAGCAGTACTTC CASSFIREQYF
TRBJ2-7 . TRBV10-3 . TGTGCCATCAGTGACCAGGACAGACTGAGCTCCTACGAGCAGTACTTC CAISDQDRLSSYEQYF
TRBJ1-1 . TRBV2 . TGTGCCAGCAGCGGGGGTTATCAAGCTTTCTTT CASSGGYQAFF
TRBJ2-5 TRBD2 TRBV28 . TGTGCCAGCGTCGAAGCGGGAGCGAAAGAGACCCAGTACTTC CASVEAGAKETQYF
TRBJ1-2 . TRBV10-3 . TGTGCCATCCAGTCAGTCCCTTTCTATGGCTACACCTTC CAIQSVPFYGYTF
TRBJ2-7 TRBD2 TRBV28 . TGTGCCAGCAGTTCCGCTAGCGGACCACCCTACGAGCAGTACTTC CASSSASGPPYEQYF
TRBJ2-3 TRBD1 TRBV7-7 . TGTGCTAGCAGCTTAGGGACAGGGAATCGAGATACGCAGTATTTT CASSLGTGNRDTQYF
TRBJ2-1 . TRBV5-6 . TGTGCCAGCAGCGGCCGGGGGAGGTCCTACAATGAGCAGTTCTTC CASSGRGRSYNEQFF
TRBJ2-1 . TRBV5-5 . TGTGCCAGCAGCTCCTTGGTAGCGGAAAATGAGCAGTTCTTC CASSSLVAENEQFF
TRBJ2-5 . TRBV9 . TGTGCCAGCAGCGTAGCTCGGGGTGGCAGGGAGACCCAGTACTTC CASSVARGGRETQYF